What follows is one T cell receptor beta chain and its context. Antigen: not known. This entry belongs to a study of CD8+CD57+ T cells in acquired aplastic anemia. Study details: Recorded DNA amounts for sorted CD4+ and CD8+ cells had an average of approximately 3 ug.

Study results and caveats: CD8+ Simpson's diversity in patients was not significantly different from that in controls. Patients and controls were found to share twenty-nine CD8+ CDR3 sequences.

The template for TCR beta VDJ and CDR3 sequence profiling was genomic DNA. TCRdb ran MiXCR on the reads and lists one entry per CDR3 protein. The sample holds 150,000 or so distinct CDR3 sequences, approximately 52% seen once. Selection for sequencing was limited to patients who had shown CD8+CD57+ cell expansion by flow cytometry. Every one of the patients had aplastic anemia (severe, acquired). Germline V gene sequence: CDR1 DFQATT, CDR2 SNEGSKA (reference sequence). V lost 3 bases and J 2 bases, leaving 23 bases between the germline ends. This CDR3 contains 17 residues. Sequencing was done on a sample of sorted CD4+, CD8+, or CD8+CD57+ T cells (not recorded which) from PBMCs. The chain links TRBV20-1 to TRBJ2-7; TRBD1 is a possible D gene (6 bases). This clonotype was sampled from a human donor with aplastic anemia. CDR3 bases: TGCAGTGCTAGTGGCGCCCTCAGGGGATGGGTGACCTACGAGCAGTACTTC. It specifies CSASGALRGWVTYEQYF.